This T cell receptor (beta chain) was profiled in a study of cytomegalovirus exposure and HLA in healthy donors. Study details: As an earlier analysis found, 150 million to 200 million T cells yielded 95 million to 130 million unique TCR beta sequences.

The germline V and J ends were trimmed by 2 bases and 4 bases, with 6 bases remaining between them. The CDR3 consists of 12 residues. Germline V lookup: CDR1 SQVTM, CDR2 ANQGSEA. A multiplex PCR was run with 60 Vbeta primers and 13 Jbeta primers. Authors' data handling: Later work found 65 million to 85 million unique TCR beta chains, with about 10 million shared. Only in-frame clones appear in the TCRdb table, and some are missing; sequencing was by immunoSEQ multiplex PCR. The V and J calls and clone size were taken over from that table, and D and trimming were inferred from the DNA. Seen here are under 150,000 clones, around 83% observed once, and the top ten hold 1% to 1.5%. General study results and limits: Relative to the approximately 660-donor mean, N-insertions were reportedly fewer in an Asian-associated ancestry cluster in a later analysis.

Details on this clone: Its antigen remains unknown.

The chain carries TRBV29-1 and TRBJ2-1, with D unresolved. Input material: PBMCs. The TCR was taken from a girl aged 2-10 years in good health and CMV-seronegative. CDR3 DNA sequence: TGCAGCGTTGAATTCGTATACAATGAGCAGTTCTTC. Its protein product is CSVEFVYNEQFF.